The subject of this entry is one T cell receptor beta chain. This record comes from a study of blood T cell repertoires in COVID-19. The wider study: Acute-phase and convalescent COVID-19 samples originated in the United States, Italy and Spain. T cells, B-cell-depleted T cells, or PBMCs supplied cDNA or gDNA.

The protocol was immunoSEQ multiplex PCR, while the TCRdb copy is restricted to in-frame clones and leaves out a portion. The sample has 90,000 to 120,000 clones; approximately 85% are singletons. V dropped 7 bases and J dropped 1 base, with 10 bases sitting between them. Per the germline V gene, CDR1 is MNHEY and CDR2 is SVGAGI. The CDR3 is 13 residues long. This receptor was obtained from a man between 60 and 70 years old with acute or convalescent COVID-19. The sample consisted of peripheral blood. The V gene is TRBV6-5, the J gene TRBJ1-1; D perhaps matches TRBD1 (5 bases). The CDR3 loop is CASKGMGNTEAFF. Here the CDR3 DNA reads TGTGCCAGCAAGGGGATGGGGAACACTGAAGCTTTCTTT.